The 9 T cell receptor beta chains below all came from one sample that was sequenced in a study of cytomegalovirus exposure and HLA in healthy donors. In the PCR, 60 Vbeta and 13 Jbeta primers were used. The repertoire was sequenced with immunoSEQ multiplex PCR; TCRdb's copy has only in-frame clones and lacks some. The sample includes 150,000 to 160,000 clones, about 68% of them seen just once. Source material: PBMCs. The receptor set was obtained from a man in his thirties or forties in good health and CMV-seronegative.

Points on this clone: Different DNA sequences within this sample yield the same CDR3. The chain combines TRBV19 with TRBJ1-1; D call uncertain. Trimming took off 5 bases at V and 1 base at J, with 5 bases between the two ends. The germline gives CDR1 LNHDA, CDR2 SQIVND (reference sequence). There are 12 residues in the CDR3. The CDR3 nucleotides read TGTGCCAGTAGTCGGAGGAACACTGAAGCTTTCTTT. Translating gives CASSRRNTEAFF.

This chain connects TRBV27 to TRBJ2-1, with 9 bases that match TRBD2. The CDR3 runs 16 residues. V shed 5 bases, J shed 2 bases, and the junction held 7 bases outside the gene matches. Germline CDR1 is MNHEY and CDR2 is SMNVEV (reference sequence). The CDR3 DNA reads as TGTGCCAGCAGTCCCGTAGCGGGGGAAACCTACAATGAGCAGTTCTTC. It yields the protein CASSPVAGETYNEQFF.

This chain links TRBV7-7 with TRBJ2-5; D uncertain. This CDR3 region has 14 residues. Between the trimmed V and J ends, which lost 1 base and 1 base, there was a span of 7 bases. Germline CDR1 SSHAT, CDR2 FNYEAQ (reference sequence). The CDR3 bases are TGTGCCAGCAGCTTAGGCGGTGTCCAAGAGACCCAGTACTTC. This sequence encodes CASSLGGVQETQYF.

The chain combines TRBV29-1 with TRBJ2-7; the match to TRBD2 covers 9 bases. This CDR3 region has 13 residues. Germline V lookup: CDR1 SQVTM, CDR2 ANQGSEA. V was pared by 3 bases and J by 6 bases, with 6 bases of the junction left unmatched. Here the CDR3 DNA reads TGCAGCGTTGAGGGGCGGGGGGGTGCCGAGCAGTACTTC. Translated, it gives CSVEGRGGAEQYF.

The chain couples TRBV5-1 to TRBJ2-3, with D perhaps matching TRBD1 (6 bases). The ends were cut back, 2 bases at V and 1 base at J, with 14 bases in the middle. Germline V gene lookup returns CDR1 SGHRS and CDR2 YFSETQ. This CDR3 region has 16 residues. As DNA, the CDR3 is TGCGCCAGCAGCTTTTTCGAGGGGGTGGGCACAGATACGCAGTATTTT. Translated: CASSFFEGVGTDTQYF.

This clone was found a few times. The gene calls are TRBV27 and TRBJ2-2; D ambiguous. The CDR3 length is 15 residues. Germline lookup yields CDR1 MNHEY and CDR2 SMNVEV (reference sequence). V was clipped by 0 bases and J by 2 bases, with 7 bases between them. This CDR3 reads CASSLSGVNTGELFF. CDR3 bases: TGTGCCAGCAGTTTATCTGGAGTTAACACCGGGGAGCTGTTTTTT.

The chain joins TRBV18 to TRBJ2-7; 13 nucleotides agree with TRBD2. CDR3 length equals 16 residues. Germline CDR1 KGHSH, CDR2 LQKENI. V lost 6 bases, J lost 2 bases, and 7 bases stayed unmatched. This chain's CDR3 is CASSLKLAGGAYEQYF. The CDR3 DNA reads as TGTGCCAGCTCCCTTAAACTAGCGGGGGGGGCCTACGAGCAGTACTTC. Full variable domain (outside the CDR3, taken from reference TRBV18 and TRBJ2-7): NAGVMQNPRHLVRRRGQEARLRCSPMKGHSHVYWYRQLPEEGLKFMVYLQKENIIDESGMPKERFSAEFPKEGPSILRIQQVVRGDSAAYFCASSLKLAGGAYEQYFGPGTRLTVT.

The chain uses TRBV19 and TRBJ1-1, with 7 bases that match TRBD1. V shed 4 bases and J 0 bases; nucleotides not matched to a gene: 5. This CDR3 contains 15 residues. CDR1 and CDR2 from the germline V gene are LNHDA and SQIVND (reference sequence). The CDR3 DNA reads as TGTGCCAGTAGTAGGCAGGGGGTTATGAACACTGAAGCTTTCTTT. Translated, it gives CASSRQGVMNTEAFF. The full variable domain, rest sourced from reference TRBV19 and TRBJ1-1, is DGGITQSPKYLFRKEGQNVTLSCEQNLNHDAMYWYRQDPGQGLRLIYYSQIVNDFQKGDIAEGYSVSREKKESFPLTVTSAQKNPTAFYLCASSRQGVMNTEAFFGQGTRLTVV.

CDR3 sequence reads: CASSLASGGTGELFF. In nucleotides, the CDR3 is TGTGCCAGCAGCTTAGCGTCCGGGGGCACCGGGGAGCTGTTTTTT. This chain uses TRBV7-2 with TRBJ2-2; the D gene is possibly TRBD2 (6 bases). The CDR3 has 15 amino acids. Trimming pared 0 bases from V and 4 bases from J, leaving 9 bases between. Germline CDR1 and CDR2: SGHTA and FQGNSA. The complete variable domain, with remaining parts taken from reference TRBV7-2 and TRBJ2-2, reads GAGVSQSPSNKVTEKGKDVELRCDPISGHTALYWYRQSLGQGLEFLIYFQGNSAPDKSGLPSDRFSAERTGGSVSTLTIQRTQQEDSAVYLCASSLASGGTGELFFGEGSRLTVL.